These 27 T cell receptor beta chains originate from one sample sequenced in a study of Graves' ophthalmopathy and Graves' hyperthyroidism. The TCR beta CDR3 regions underwent amplification from RNA transcripts. HTBI-primed first-round RT-PCR preceded second-round multiplex PCR. TCRdb analysed the multiplex PCR reads with MiXCR anew, one entry per CDR3 protein. The sample consists of about 400,000 distinct CDR3 sequences, 15% to 17% of them appearing once. Sequencing used peripheral blood. The receptors stem from a woman between 18 and 30 years old with stable Graves' hyperthyroidism.

The chain uses TRBV24-1 and TRBJ2-5, with a possible D match to TRBD1 (6 bases). The CDR3 loop spans 13 amino acids. V lost 6 bases and J 0 bases, leaving 7 bases between the germline ends. Germline CDR1 KGHDR, CDR2 SFDVKD. CDR3 DNA sequence: TGTGCCACCAGTAACAGGGACCAAGAGACCCAGTACTTC. This sequence encodes CATSNRDQETQYF.

This clonotype was seen at least ten times. The chain joins TRBV2 to TRBJ1-1; unclear D gene. CDR1 and CDR2 from the germline V gene are SNHLY and FYNNEI. The V end was cut by 2 bases, the J end by 11 bases, with 9 bases between. The CDR3 consists of 11 residues. The CDR3 DNA reads as TGTGCCAGCAGTGAACAGGTGTTGGCTTTCTTT. It yields the protein CASSEQVLAFF.

This clonotype was picked up many times. The V call is TRBV19, the J call TRBJ2-7, with TRBD2 identical over 7 bases. This CDR3 region has 13 residues. Germline V gene lookup returns CDR1 LNHDA and CDR2 SQIVND (reference sequence). With 9 bases clipped from V and 0 bases from J, the junction kept 5 bases outside the gene matches. In nucleotides, the CDR3 is TGTGCCAGCCCCACGGGGGGCTCCTACGAGCAGTACTTC. This codes for CASPTGGSYEQYF.

This clonotype has a count of ten or more. V usage is TRBV6-5 and J usage is TRBJ2-7; 7 bases match TRBD2. V lost 4 bases, J lost 3 bases, and 6 bases stayed unmatched. CDR1 MNHEY and CDR2 SVGAGI come from the germline V gene. This CDR3 has 14 amino acids. The CDR3 protein is CASSFQRGSYEQYF. In nucleotides, the CDR3 is TGTGCCAGCAGTTTTCAGCGGGGAAGCTACGAGCAGTACTTC.

This clonotype has at least ten counts. J is TRBJ1-2 and V is TRBV6-1, with a tentative D call TRBD1 (5 bases). Trimming removed 6 bases at V and 8 bases at J, with 16 bases between. The germline CDR1 and CDR2 sequences are MNHNS and SASEGT. There are 13 residues in the CDR3. CDR3 in amino acids: CASSPPQVGGYTF. CDR3 in DNA: TGTGCCAGCAGCCCACCACAGGTTGGGGGCTACACCTTC.

This clonotype was observed a few times. DNA for the CDR3: TGCGCCAGCAGCACCAACTCGGGACAGGGGGCCACTGAAGCTTTCTTT. Translation: CASSTNSGQGATEAFF. This chain joins TRBV5-1 and TRBJ1-1; 12 bases are shared with TRBD1. Trimming cost V 4 bases and J 4 bases; bases outside gene matches: 8. The germline V gene has CDR1 SGHRS and CDR2 YFSETQ. This CDR3 spans 16 amino acids.

As regards this clonotype: At one end the junction does not follow the germline gene, possibly because of a read error. This chain connects TRBV5-1 to TRBJ1-1, with D possibly matching TRBD1 (5 bases). CDR1 and CDR2 (germline): SGHRS, YFSETQ. The CDR3 runs 14 residues. CDR3 in DNA: TGCACCAGCAGGGTGGGAGGGTCAGACACTGAAGCTTTCTTT. Amino acid sequence: CTSRVGGSDTEAFF.

This clonotype came up many times. CDR3 protein: CSATGRQETQYF. As DNA, the CDR3 is TGCAGTGCTACCGGGAGGCAAGAGACCCAGTACTTC. The chain has TRBV20-1 and TRBJ2-5; the match to TRBD2 covers 7 bases. Looked up from germline, CDR1 is DFQATT and CDR2 is SNEGSKA (reference sequence). CDR3 size: 12 residues. The V and J ends lost 4 bases and 2 bases, in that order; junction bases with no gene match: 1.

On this clonotype: This may come from a read error, since a much larger clone is one base off. The chain recombines TRBV5-1 with TRBJ2-7; D might be TRBD2 (5 bases). The CDR3 is 15 amino acids. Germline V gene data show CDR1 as SGHRS and CDR2 as YFSETQ. The CDR3 sequence is CVSSARRGASYEQYF. DNA of the CDR3: TGCGTCAGCAGCGCCCGCCGGGGTGCTTCCTACGAGCAGTACTTC.

The sample holds a few counts of this clonotype. The chain uses TRBV3-1 and TRBJ1-1; no firm D call. Germline CDR1 and CDR2: LGHDT and YNNKEL (reference sequence). The ends were cut back, 1 base at V and 2 bases at J, with 8 bases in the middle. This CDR3 region has 14 residues. CDR3 loop: CASSQGASNTEAFF. In DNA, the CDR3 is TGTGCCAGCAGCCAAGGGGCGAGTAACACTGAAGCTTTCTTT.

This clonotype was observed many times. The J gene is TRBJ1-2, the V gene TRBV7-8; TRBD1 matches 8 bases. Germline V CDR1 and CDR2: SGHVS, FQNEAQ. Trimming removed 5 bases from V and 2 bases from J; junction bases left unmatched: 10. The CDR3 length is 16 residues. DNA of the CDR3: TGTGCCAGCAGCCCCAGGACAGGGATCGGGAACTATGGCTACACCTTC. Amino acid sequence: CASSPRTGIGNYGYTF.

This clonotype was observed many times. V gene TRBV7-8 combines with J gene TRBJ2-7; 7 bases line up with TRBD1. V lost 5 bases to trimming and J lost 4 bases; unmatched junction nucleotides: 11. Per the germline V gene, CDR1 is SGHVS and CDR2 is FQNEAQ. The CDR3 contains 15 residues. The CDR3 DNA reads as TGTGCCAGCAGCAGGACTTGGGACAGCGGTTACGAGCAGTACTTC. The encoded protein is CASSRTWDSGYEQYF.

This clonotype was counted many times. V gene TRBV20-1 combines with J gene TRBJ2-7; TRBD2 matches at 15 bases. J lost 4 bases, V lost 8 bases, and 9 bases had no gene match. Germline assignment: CDR1 DFQATT and CDR2 SNEGSKA (reference sequence). This CDR3 contains 15 residues. The CDR3 nucleotides read TGCAGTTCCTCTGGACTAGCGGGGGGGGTATACGAGCAGTACTTC. It specifies CSSSGLAGGVYEQYF.

This clonotype was counted ten times or more. V is TRBV18 and J is TRBJ1-3; perhaps TRBD1 as D (5 bases). The CDR3 sequence is 15 residues long. Germline values: CDR1 KGHSH, CDR2 LQKENI. The ends were cut back, 7 bases at V and 0 bases at J, with 13 bases in the middle. The CDR3 DNA sequence: TGTGCCAGCTTGGACACGGCCGGCTCTGGAAACACCATATATTTT. Translated, it gives CASLDTAGSGNTIYF.

This clonotype was counted once. The chain recombines TRBV4-1 with TRBJ2-5; D call uncertain. The CDR3 consists of 13 residues. The V end lost 0 bases, the J end lost 11 bases, and 13 bases lay between the germline ends. Germline lookup yields CDR1 MGHRA and CDR2 YSYEKL. The CDR3 spells CASSQDGEGRQYF. The CDR3 region has the DNA TGCGCCAGCAGCCAAGATGGCGAAGGAAGACAGTACTTC.

This clonotype has only a few counts. The genes are TRBV12-3 or TRBV12-4 and TRBJ2-3; D perhaps matches TRBD2 (6 bases). This CDR3 spans 14 amino acids. Deletions cut 5 bases from V and 0 bases from J, with 9 bases between. CDR3 region: CASSPRESTDTQYF. The DNA for the CDR3 is TGTGCCAGCAGTCCGCGGGAAAGCACAGATACGCAGTATTTT.

This clonotype appeared a few times. One end of the junction does not line up with germline, which may come from a read error. V gene TRBV6-1 combines with J gene TRBJ2-4, with 8 positions matching TRBD1. The CDR3 runs to 14 residues. Germline CDR1 reads MNHNS; CDR2 reads SASEGT. Here the CDR3 DNA reads TGTGCCAGCATACGCGGGACAGGATGGGACATTAAGTACTTC. This sequence encodes CASIRGTGWDIKYF.

This clonotype was seen at least ten times. V gene TRBV19 combines with J gene TRBJ1-1; 7 nucleotides line up with TRBD1. Germline trimming cut 3 bases from V and 2 bases from J; bases unmatched to any gene: 6. This CDR3 is built from 15 residues. Germline CDR1 LNHDA, CDR2 SQIVND (reference sequence). The CDR3 DNA sequence: TGTGCCAGTAGTATGAGGACAGGATTAAACACTGAAGCTTTCTTT. It encodes CASSMRTGLNTEAFF. Full variable domain (outside the CDR3, taken from reference TRBV19 and TRBJ1-1): DGGITQSPKYLFRKEGQNVTLSCEQNLNHDAMYWYRQDPGQGLRLIYYSQIVNDFQKGDIAEGYSVSREKKESFPLTVTSAQKNPTAFYLCASSMRTGLNTEAFFGQGTRLTVV.

The sample holds many counts of this clonotype. The CDR3 spells CATSRGVNTEAFF. The CDR3 region has the DNA TGTGCCACCAGCAGAGGGGTAAACACTGAAGCTTTCTTT. V and J are TRBV15 and TRBJ1-1, with D hard to call. V lost 1 base and J 2 bases, leaving 5 bases between the germline ends. This CDR3 region has 13 residues. CDR1 and CDR2 from the germline V gene are LNHNV and YYDKDF (reference sequence).

This clonotype was counted many times. The CDR3, as DNA: TGTGCCACCAGTGACAGAGGCGGGGGCGATTCCCACGAGCAGTACTTC. It translates to CATSDRGGGDSHEQYF. The chain employs TRBV24-1 and TRBJ2-7; a possible D gene is TRBD2 (7 bases). Germline loops: CDR1 KGHDR, CDR2 SFDVKD. The CDR3 has 16 amino acids. V lost 4 bases, J lost 5 bases, and 20 bases lay in between.

This clonotype was counted ten times or more. V and J are TRBV5-1 and TRBJ2-7; the D call may be TRBD1 or TRBD2 (5 bases each). The CDR3 runs 13 residues. CDR1 is SGHRS, CDR2 YFSETQ, per germline. With 4 bases removed from V and 5 bases from J, the gap between germline ends came to 13 bases. CDR3 DNA: TGCGCCAGCAGCATGGGACCCAGAGACGAGCAGTACTTC. It translates to CASSMGPRDEQYF.

This clonotype was recorded many times. The rearrangement joins TRBV7-2 to TRBJ1-2; D call uncertain. V was clipped by 0 bases and J by 7 bases, with 6 bases between them. Looked up from germline, CDR1 is SGHTA and CDR2 is FQGNSA. This CDR3 is 12 amino acids long. The CDR3 here is CASSLALGGYTF. CDR3 in DNA: TGTGCCAGCAGCTTAGCGTTAGGTGGCTACACCTTC.

The chain has TRBV2 and TRBJ2-5, with D perhaps matching TRBD1 (5 bases). The CDR3 contains 13 residues. V lost 3 bases, J lost 1 base, and 6 bases lay in between. Germline CDR1 SNHLY, CDR2 FYNNEI. CDR3 in amino acids: CASSEDTQETQYF. The CDR3 coding sequence is TGTGCCAGCAGTGAGGACACCCAAGAGACCCAGTACTTC.

The chain employs TRBV20-1 and TRBJ1-1, with D unclear. CDR1 is DFQATT, CDR2 SNEGSKA, per germline (reference sequence). The CDR3 has 11 residues. Trimming took 5 bases from V and 11 from J, leaving 15 bases between them. The CDR3 here is CSAVSPYDAFF. The CDR3 region has the DNA TGCAGTGCTGTCAGTCCCTATGATGCTTTCTTT.

The chain joins TRBV6-1 to TRBJ2-7; D gene ambiguous. The germline gives CDR1 MNHNS, CDR2 SASEGT. V was trimmed by 8 bases and J by 0 bases, leaving 8 bases between them. The CDR3 has 12 amino acids. CDR3: CASGKSSYEQYF. CDR3 DNA sequence: TGTGCCAGCGGAAAAAGCTCCTACGAGCAGTACTTC.

This clonotype was detected many times. V usage is TRBV15 and J usage is TRBJ2-6; 9 nucleotides agree with TRBD1. Germline CDR1 is LNHNV and CDR2 is YYDKDF (reference sequence). Losses at the gene ends were 1 base for V and 3 bases for J; bases not matched to a gene: 1. The CDR3 is 16 amino acids. CDR3 residues: CATSRGTGVGANVLTF. The CDR3 DNA reads as TGTGCCACCAGCAGAGGGACAGGGGTTGGGGCCAACGTCCTGACTTTC.

This clonotype has ten or more counts. This chain joins TRBV6-1 and TRBJ1-1, with D tentatively TRBD1 (6 bases). CDR3 length: 14 amino acids. The germline CDR1 and CDR2 sequences are MNHNS and SASEGT. Deletions cut 7 bases from V and 5 bases from J, with 17 bases between. The CDR3 nucleotides read TGTGCCAGCATATTAACAGGGACGGGGACTGAAGCTTTCTTT. This translates into CASILTGTGTEAFF.